The next 21 T cell receptor beta chains were all read from a single sample in a study of OX40 agonist ivuxolimab in advanced cancers. The table came from immunoSEQ multiplex PCR; TCRdb's copy has only in-frame clones and leaves some out. Here the sample spans about 60,000 clones, around 81% being singletons. This specimen consisted of CD4+ or CD8+ T cells sorted from blood, obtained in a trial of the OX40 agonist ivuxolimab. The receptors were sampled from an adult with an advanced solid tumor such as melanoma, head and neck, liver or kidney cancer.

The chain recombines TRBV5-1 with TRBJ2-7; no definite D call. V was shortened by 0 bases and J by 0 bases, with 7 bases between the two germline ends. There are 14 residues in the CDR3. Germline CDR1 SGHRS, CDR2 YFSETQ. The CDR3: CASSLDPSSYEQYF. In DNA, the CDR3 is TGCGCCAGCAGCTTGGATCCGAGCTCCTACGAGCAGTACTTC.

The V call is TRBV6-1, the J call TRBJ1-2, with D tentatively TRBD1 (6 bases). The CDR3 has 15 amino acids. V shed 5 bases and J shed 2 bases, with 15 bases lying between them. Germline CDR1 and CDR2: MNHNS and SASEGT. The CDR3: CASSPRRTENYGYTF. The DNA for the CDR3 is TGTGCCAGCAGTCCCAGAAGGACAGAGAACTATGGCTACACCTTC.

The genes are TRBV5-1 and TRBJ1-4; TRBD1 aligns across 8 bases. V lost 4 bases and J lost 5; bases outside the gene matches: 7. Germline V CDR1 and CDR2: SGHRS, YFSETQ. The CDR3 is 15 amino acids. The CDR3 sequence is CASSGQGAVNEKLFF. The CDR3 bases are TGCGCCAGCAGCGGGCAGGGGGCGGTAAATGAAAAACTGTTTTTT.

This clone was observed a handful of times. V usage is TRBV14 and J usage is TRBJ2-7; no firm D call. Trimming left V 6 bases short and J 0 bases short, with 6 bases between. Germline loops: CDR1 SGHDN, CDR2 FVKESK. The CDR3 covers 12 residues. The CDR3 reads CASRGSSYEQYF. CDR3 in DNA: TGTGCCAGCAGGGGCAGCTCCTACGAGCAGTACTTC.

The DNA of the CDR3 is TGTGCCAGCAGCTTGACAGGGGGGCCCCAAGAGACCCAGTACTTC. This translates into CASSLTGGPQETQYF. The chain combines TRBV7-2 with TRBJ2-5, with 9 bases identical to TRBD1. The CDR3 has 15 amino acids. Germline-derived CDR1 and CDR2 are SGHTA and FQGNSA. V shed 3 bases, J shed 1 base, and the junction held 3 bases outside the gene matches.

This clone was seen a handful of times. The chain recombines TRBV13 with TRBJ2-7; TRBD1 or TRBD2 may be the D gene (5 bases each). Trimming removed 0 bases from V and 5 bases from J, with 11 bases in between. This CDR3 has 14 residues. Germline V gene data show CDR1 as PRHDT and CDR2 as FYEKMQ (reference sequence). The DNA of the CDR3 is TGTGCCAGCAGCTTAGGCCTAAGAGGGGACGAGCAGTACTTC. It codes for CASSLGLRGDEQYF.

CDR3 loop: CASSPPFRGSGELFF. The CDR3 nucleotides are TGCGCCAGCAGCCCTCCCTTCAGGGGATCCGGGGAGCTGTTTTTT. The chain uses TRBV4-1 and TRBJ2-2; D possibly corresponds to TRBD1 (6 bases). The V gene's germline CDR1 is MGHRA and CDR2 YSYEKL. V was trimmed by 4 bases and J by 6 bases, leaving 15 bases between them. The CDR3 is 15 residues long.

CDR3 sequence reads: CASSPRPLGQRNTEAFF. For the CDR3, the DNA is TGCGCCAGCAGCCCGCGACCCTTGGGACAGAGGAACACTGAAGCTTTCTTT. V usage is TRBV4-1 and J usage is TRBJ1-1; 7 bases line up with TRBD1. With V trimmed by 4 bases and J by 1 base, 12 bases remained unmatched. There are 17 residues in the CDR3. Per germline, CDR1 MGHRA and CDR2 YSYEKL.

The chain employs TRBV9 and TRBJ2-3; no reliable D call. The CDR3 is 14 amino acids. Germline CDR1 and CDR2: SGDLS and YYNGEE. Between the trimmed V and J ends, which lost 6 bases and 8 bases, there was a span of 19 bases. DNA for the CDR3: TGTGCCAGCACCGATCACCCGAAACAAGTTACGCAGTATTTT. Encoded protein: CASTDHPKQVTQYF.

The chain carries TRBV12-5 and TRBJ1-2; TRBD1 agrees at 7 bases. Germline V gene lookup returns CDR1 LGHNT and CDR2 FRNRAP. After removal of 6 bases from V and 2 bases from J, the junction contained 3 bases not matched to a gene. This CDR3 has 13 residues. CDR3 DNA: TGTGCTAGTGGAATGACAGGGAACTATGGCTACACCTTC. Its translation is CASGMTGNYGYTF.

This clone was observed a handful of times. The genes are TRBV30 and TRBJ1-1; a possible D gene is TRBD1 (6 bases). V was trimmed by 2 bases and J by 4 bases, leaving 8 bases between them. There are 12 residues in the CDR3. CDR1 GTSNPN and CDR2 SVGIG come from the germline V gene (reference sequence). This CDR3 reads CAWSTGSTEAFF. As DNA, the CDR3 is TGTGCCTGGAGTACAGGGAGCACTGAAGCTTTCTTT.

The chain employs TRBV6-6 and TRBJ1-3; the D is unclear. The CDR3 length is 15 residues. The V and J ends lost 2 bases and 0 bases respectively, with 8 bases between them. Germline CDR1 is MNHNY and CDR2 is SVGAGI (reference sequence). The CDR3 DNA reads TGTGCCAGCAGTTACCAGGCCACCTCTGGAAACACCATATATTTT. This encodes CASSYQATSGNTIYF.

This clone appeared once. The chain joins TRBV27 to TRBJ2-5; perhaps TRBD2 as D (6 bases). CDR1 is MNHEY and CDR2 is SMNVEV in the germline V gene (reference sequence). The CDR3 is 13 residues long. V lost 0 bases and J lost 9, with 11 bases in between. CDR3 amino acids: CASSLSWRAAQYF. The DNA for the CDR3 is TGTGCCAGCAGTTTATCGTGGAGGGCGGCCCAGTACTTC.

This chain connects TRBV4-1 to TRBJ2-1; the D gene is possibly TRBD1 (6 bases). CDR1 and CDR2 (germline): MGHRA, YSYEKL. CDR3 size: 15 residues. The ends were cut back, 0 bases at V and 8 bases at J, with 14 bases in the middle. CDR3 sequence: CASSQDIAGVDEQFF. DNA of the CDR3: TGCGCCAGCAGCCAAGATATTGCAGGGGTCGATGAGCAGTTCTTC.

A note on this clone: The same CDR3 also results from other DNA sequences found in this sample. This CDR3 is CAWSVRGETQYF. In nucleotides, the CDR3 is TGTGCCTGGAGTGTCCGTGGGGAGACCCAGTACTTC. This chain links TRBV30 with TRBJ2-5; D remains unclear. This CDR3 comprises 12 residues. Germline V gene sequence: CDR1 GTSNPN, CDR2 SVGIG (reference sequence). Trimming removed 0 bases from V and 5 bases from J, with 7 bases in between.

The genes are TRBV4-2 and TRBJ2-2; 12 bases are shared with TRBD1. Germline V gene sequence: CDR1 LGHNA, CDR2 YNFKEQ. The CDR3 is made up of 16 amino acids. V was pared by 4 bases and J by 2 bases, with 2 bases of the junction left unmatched. The CDR3 is CASSLGTGGNTGELFF. The CDR3 bases are TGTGCCAGCAGCCTCGGGACAGGGGGCAACACCGGGGAGCTGTTTTTT.

The chain couples TRBV30 to TRBJ2-7; D unclear. Trimming shortened V by 1 base and J by 3 bases, and 7 bases separated the two germline ends. Looked up from germline, CDR1 is GTSNPN and CDR2 is SVGIG (reference sequence). The length of the CDR3 is 12 residues. CDR3 sequence reads: CAWSGAHYEQYF. In nucleotides, the CDR3 is TGTGCCTGGAGTGGCGCCCACTACGAGCAGTACTTC.

This clone was counted only a few times. The chain carries TRBV5-4 and TRBJ2-5, with TRBD1 matching 12 bases. The V gene's germline CDR1 is SGHNT and CDR2 YYREEE (reference sequence). This CDR3 contains 15 residues. The V and J ends lost 5 bases and 9 bases, in that order; junction bases with no gene match: 11. The CDR3 DNA reads TGTGCCAGCAGTTTGCCGGGACAGGGGGCGCAGGCCCAGTACTTC. Amino acids: CASSLPGQGAQAQYF.

The chain links TRBV6-1 to TRBJ1-1, with D uncertain. Germline V gene data show CDR1 as MNHNS and CDR2 as SASEGT. The CDR3 totals 16 residues. V was cut by 1 base and J by 5 bases, with 17 bases left in between. CDR3 protein: CASSEELNLAGTEAFF. The CDR3 DNA sequence: TGTGCCAGCAGTGAAGAACTAAACCTGGCCGGGACTGAAGCTTTCTTT.

J is TRBJ1-2 and V is TRBV4-2, with TRBD1 identical over 7 bases. Unmatched junction bases numbered 8, after V lost 0 bases and J lost 7 bases. Germline V gives CDR1 LGHNA, CDR2 YNFKEQ. CDR3 length equals 15 residues. CDR3 sequence reads: CASSQDQEGAGGYTF. The CDR3 nucleotides read TGTGCCAGCAGCCAAGATCAGGAGGGGGCTGGTGGCTACACCTTC.

This clone occurred a few times. The chain recombines TRBV19 with TRBJ1-1; perhaps TRBD1 as D (5 bases). Per germline, CDR1 LNHDA and CDR2 SQIVND (reference sequence). Trimming cost V 7 bases and J 7 bases, with 16 bases left between them. This CDR3 has 13 residues. The CDR3 region has the DNA TGTGCCAGTAACCCATGGGGGAGAAATGAAGCTTTCTTT. This gives the protein CASNPWGRNEAFF.